What follows describes a single TCR beta chain. This CDR3 is 13 amino acids long. CDR1 and CDR2 from the germline V gene are MGHRA and YSYEKL. Deletions cut 0 bases from V and 11 bases from J, with 11 bases between. The data were produced by immunoSEQ multiplex PCR, yet TCRdb's version contains in-frame clones alone and is incomplete. The sample shows hundreds of thousands of clones, around 92% of them seen only once. Naive CD8 cells were CD45RO-negative, positively selected for CCR7, excluding terminally differentiated effector memory CD45RA+ cells. The data are from a study of shared clonotypes between healthy human individuals.

Input material: naive CD8+ T cells sorted from blood. The origin of this receptor is a man aged 30-40 years in good health. The chain is built from TRBV4-1 and TRBJ2-1; D unresolved. The CDR3 region is CASSQEFSQQQFF. The CDR3 DNA follows: TGCGCCAGCAGCCAAGAATTTTCGCAGCAGCAGTTCTTC.